This TCR beta chain was sequenced for a study of cytomegalovirus exposure and HLA in healthy donors. Profiling relied on immunoSEQ multiplex PCR, and the TCRdb table lists in-frame clones only, not all of them. The repertoire holds roughly 190,000 clones, with about nine tenths as singletons. V gave up 0 bases and J gave up 7 bases, with 13 bases separating them. CDR1 is PRHDT and CDR2 is FYEKMQ in the germline V gene (reference sequence). This CDR3 has 15 amino acids. This TCR was recovered from a young man in good health and CMV-seropositive. Sequencing used PBMCs. The J gene is TRBJ2-1, the V gene TRBV13; a possible D gene is TRBD1 (5 bases). CDR3 nucleotides: TGTGCCAGCAGCTTAGGGGGGCCGACCGAGAATGAGCAGTTCTTC. Protein sequence: CASSLGGPTENEQFF.